The 4 T cell receptor beta chains presented below share a single source sample, sequenced in a study of identical twins. TCRdb independently ran MiXCR on the 5' RACE reads; one entry per CDR3 protein. The data hold about 340,000 distinct CDR3 sequences, with more than 9% observed a single time. The sample also formed part of further work on yellow fever vaccine responses in identical twins.

Input material: CD8+ T cells sorted from blood. Receptors originate from a woman under 30 in good health.

The V and J genes are TRBV2 and TRBJ2-1; D possibly matches TRBD1 or TRBD2 (5 bases each). Trimming left V 8 bases short and J 7 bases short, with 27 bases between. From germline, CDR1 is SNHLY and CDR2 FYNNEI. CDR3 length: 17 residues. The CDR3 protein is CASPLLHLDGRENEQFF. In nucleotides, the CDR3 is TGTGCCAGCCCCTTACTCCACCTGGATGGCAGGGAGAATGAGCAGTTCTTC.

This clonotype was recorded many times. This rearrangement joins TRBV27 to TRBJ2-2; no definite D call. Germline assignment: CDR1 MNHEY and CDR2 SMNVEV (reference sequence). With 4 bases removed from V and 6 bases from J, the gap between germline ends came to 6 bases. This CDR3 has 12 residues. The CDR3 DNA reads TGTGCCAGCAGTTCCCCCTCCGGGGAGCTGTTTTTT. Translation gives CASSSPSGELFF.

This sequence joins TRBV2 and TRBJ2-1; no reliable D call. The CDR3 extends over 13 amino acids. The V gene's germline CDR1 is SNHLY and CDR2 FYNNEI. V was cut by 8 bases and J by 3 bases, with 11 bases left in between. CDR3 in DNA: TGTGCCAGCGTGGTAGGAGTCTACAATGAGCAGTTCTTC. It specifies CASVVGVYNEQFF. The full variable domain, in which reference TRBV2 and TRBJ2-1 provide the parts outside the CDR3, is EPEVTQTPSHQVTQMGQEVILRCVPISNHLYFYWYRQILGQKVEFLVSFYNNEISEKSEIFDDQFSVERPDGSNFTLKIRSTKLEDSAMYFCASVVGVYNEQFFGPGTRLTVL.

This clonotype has just a few counts. This chain links TRBV11-2 with TRBJ2-7; TRBD2 matches at 8 bases. CDR1 is SGHAT, CDR2 FQNNGV, per germline. The trim removed 2 bases at V and 1 base at J, leaving 7 bases unmatched. The CDR3 has 16 residues. DNA for the CDR3: TGTGCCAGCAGCTTATCCCCCGCGGGAGGATCCTACGAGCAGTACTTC. Its protein product is CASSLSPAGGSYEQYF.